This TCR beta chain was retrieved from a study of neurological immune-mediated disorders. Study-level points and caveats: None of the CDR3 amino acid sequences found in expanded clones was shared across subjects. This suggests that the TCR-beta repertoires were private in all groups.

TCRdb called the 5' RACE reads again in MiXCR, with one record for every CDR3 protein. This table holds more than 35,000 distinct CDR3 sequences, about 6% found once. Concerning this clonotype itself: Its antigen is not identified.

Between the trimmed V and J ends, which lost 6 bases and 2 bases, there was a span of 14 bases. Germline CDR1 and CDR2: DFQATT and SNEGSKA (reference sequence). The CDR3 sequence is 13 residues long. This TCR derives from a woman in her thirties or forties in good health. The chain recombines TRBV20-1 with TRBJ2-7; D perhaps matches TRBD2 (5 bases). Sequencing used CD4+ T cells from blood. Here the CDR3 DNA reads TGCAGTGCCATAAGCGGCGCCGCCTACGAGCAGTACTTC. This translates into CSAISGAAYEQYF.